The text below deals with one T cell receptor (beta chain). The same CDR3 is also encoded by other DNA sequences in this sample. The source of the sample is a study of blood T cell repertoires in COVID-19. Germline CDR1 reads MNHEY; CDR2 reads SMNVEV (reference sequence). Trimming removed 2 bases from V and 4 bases from J, with 8 bases in between. CDR3 length equals 13 residues. The data were produced by immunoSEQ multiplex PCR, yet TCRdb's version contains in-frame clones alone and is incomplete. The sample shows some 390,000 clones, approximately 89% of them seen only once. This TCR was recovered from a woman aged 40 to 49 with COVID-19, enrolled during active disease. The sample comprised peripheral blood. The chain combines TRBV27 with TRBJ2-5; possible D gene TRBD2, 6 bases. The CDR3 nucleotides read TGTGCCAGCAGTTTAAGGAGGGGAGAGACCCAGTACTTC. Translating it yields CASSLRRGETQYF.